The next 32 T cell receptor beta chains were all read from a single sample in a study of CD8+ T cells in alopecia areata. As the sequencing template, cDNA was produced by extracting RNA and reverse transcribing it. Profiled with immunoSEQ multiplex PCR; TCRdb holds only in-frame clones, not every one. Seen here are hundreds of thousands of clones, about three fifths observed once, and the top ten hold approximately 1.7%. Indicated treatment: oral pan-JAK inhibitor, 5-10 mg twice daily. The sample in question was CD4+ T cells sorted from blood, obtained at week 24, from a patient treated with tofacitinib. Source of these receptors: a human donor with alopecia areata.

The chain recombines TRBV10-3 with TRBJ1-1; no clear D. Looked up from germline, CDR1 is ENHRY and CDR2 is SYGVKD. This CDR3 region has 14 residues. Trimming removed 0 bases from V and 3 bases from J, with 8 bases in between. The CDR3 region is CAISESTAYTEAFF. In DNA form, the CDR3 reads TGTGCCATCAGTGAGTCGACGGCGTACACTGAAGCTTTCTTT.

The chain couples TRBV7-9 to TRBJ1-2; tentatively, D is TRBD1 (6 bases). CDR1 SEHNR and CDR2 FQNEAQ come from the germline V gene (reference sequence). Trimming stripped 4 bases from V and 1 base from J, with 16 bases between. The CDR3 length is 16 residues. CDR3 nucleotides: TGTGCCAGCAGCTCGACAACCTCACAGGGTAACTATGGCTACACCTTC. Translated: CASSSTTSQGNYGYTF.

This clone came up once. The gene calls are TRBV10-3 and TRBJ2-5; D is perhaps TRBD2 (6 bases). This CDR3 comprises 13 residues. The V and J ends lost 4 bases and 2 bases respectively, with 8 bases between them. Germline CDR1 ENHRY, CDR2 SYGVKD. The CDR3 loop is CAISGRGQETQYF. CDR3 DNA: TGTGCCATCAGTGGACGGGGGCAAGAGACCCAGTACTTC.

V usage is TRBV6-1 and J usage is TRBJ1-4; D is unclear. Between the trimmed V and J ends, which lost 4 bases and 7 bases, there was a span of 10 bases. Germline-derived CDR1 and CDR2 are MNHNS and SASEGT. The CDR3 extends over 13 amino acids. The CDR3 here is CASSAMEGEKLFF. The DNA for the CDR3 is TGTGCCAGCAGTGCGATGGAGGGTGAAAAACTGTTTTTT.

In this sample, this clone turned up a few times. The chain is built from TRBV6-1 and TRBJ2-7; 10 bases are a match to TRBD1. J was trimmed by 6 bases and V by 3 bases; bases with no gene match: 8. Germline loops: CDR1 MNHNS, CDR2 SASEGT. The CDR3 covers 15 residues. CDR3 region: CASSEGQGHFGEQYF. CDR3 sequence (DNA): TGTGCCAGCAGTGAGGGACAGGGGCATTTCGGCGAGCAGTACTTC.

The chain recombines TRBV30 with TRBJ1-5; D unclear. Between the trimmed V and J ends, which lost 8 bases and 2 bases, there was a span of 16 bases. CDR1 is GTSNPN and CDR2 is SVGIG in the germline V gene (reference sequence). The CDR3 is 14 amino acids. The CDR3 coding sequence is TGTGCCGTAAACCAAGGGATGCGCAATCAGCCCCAGCATTTT. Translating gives CAVNQGMRNQPQHF.

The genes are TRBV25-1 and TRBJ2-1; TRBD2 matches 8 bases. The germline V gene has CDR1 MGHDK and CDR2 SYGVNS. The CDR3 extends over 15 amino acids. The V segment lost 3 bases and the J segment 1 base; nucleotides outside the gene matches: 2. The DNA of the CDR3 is TGTGCCAGCAGTGATGTAGCGGGGTCCTACAATGAGCAGTTCTTC. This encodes CASSDVAGSYNEQFF. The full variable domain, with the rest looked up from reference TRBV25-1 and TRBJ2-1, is EADIYQTPRYLVIGTGKKITLECSQTMGHDKMYWYQQDPGMELHLIHYSYGVNSTEKGDLSSESTVSRIRTEHFPLTLESARPSHTSQYLCASSDVAGSYNEQFFGPGTRLTVL.

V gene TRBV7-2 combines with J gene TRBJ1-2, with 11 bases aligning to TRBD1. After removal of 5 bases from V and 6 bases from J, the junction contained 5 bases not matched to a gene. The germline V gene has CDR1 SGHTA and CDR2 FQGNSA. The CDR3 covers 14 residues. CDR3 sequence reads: CASSADRGLDGYTF. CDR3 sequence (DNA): TGTGCCAGCAGCGCGGACAGGGGGCTGGATGGCTACACCTTC. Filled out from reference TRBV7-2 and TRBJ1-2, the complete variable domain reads GAGVSQSPSNKVTEKGKDVELRCDPISGHTALYWYRQSLGQGLEFLIYFQGNSAPDKSGLPSDRFSAERTGGSVSTLTIQRTQQEDSAVYLCASSADRGLDGYTFGSGTRLTVV.

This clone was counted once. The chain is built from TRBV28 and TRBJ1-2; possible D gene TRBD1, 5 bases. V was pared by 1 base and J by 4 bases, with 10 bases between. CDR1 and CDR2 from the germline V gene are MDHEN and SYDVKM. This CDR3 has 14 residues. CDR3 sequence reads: CASSLLQGVYGYTF. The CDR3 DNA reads TGTGCCAGCAGTTTATTGCAGGGCGTCTATGGCTACACCTTC.

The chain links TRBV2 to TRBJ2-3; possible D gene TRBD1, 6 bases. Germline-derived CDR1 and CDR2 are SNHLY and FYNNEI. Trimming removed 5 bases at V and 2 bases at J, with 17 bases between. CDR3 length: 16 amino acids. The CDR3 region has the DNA TGTGCCAGCAGTCGCCAGGGGCAGTCCGACACAGATACGCAGTATTTT. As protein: CASSRQGQSDTDTQYF.

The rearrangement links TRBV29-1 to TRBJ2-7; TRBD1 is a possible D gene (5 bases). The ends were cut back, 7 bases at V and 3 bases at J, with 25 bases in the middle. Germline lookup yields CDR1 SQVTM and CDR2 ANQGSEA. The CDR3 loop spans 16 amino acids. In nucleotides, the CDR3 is TGCAGCGCGGATAAAAAGGACACCCAATTAAGCTACGAGCAGTACTTC. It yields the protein CSADKKDTQLSYEQYF.

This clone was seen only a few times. The CDR3 DNA reads TGCGCCAGCAGCCCAGGACAGGGCGGCCACGAGCAGTACTTC. It codes for CASSPGQGGHEQYF. The chain couples TRBV5-1 to TRBJ2-7; 8 bases fit TRBD1. CDR3 length equals 14 residues. CDR1 is SGHRS, CDR2 YFSETQ, per germline. Trimming removed 4 bases from V and 5 bases from J; junction bases left unmatched: 8.

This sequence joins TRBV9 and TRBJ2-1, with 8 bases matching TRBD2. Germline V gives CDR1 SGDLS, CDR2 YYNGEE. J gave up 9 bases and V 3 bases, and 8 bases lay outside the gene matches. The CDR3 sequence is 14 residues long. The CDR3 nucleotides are TGTGCCAGCAGCGGAGGGGTAGCGGGGCGTGAGCAGTTCTTC. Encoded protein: CASSGGVAGREQFF.

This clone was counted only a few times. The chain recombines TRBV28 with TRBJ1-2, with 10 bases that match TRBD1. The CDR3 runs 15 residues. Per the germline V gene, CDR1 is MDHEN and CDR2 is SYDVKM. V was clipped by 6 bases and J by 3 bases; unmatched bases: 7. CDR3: CASRQSGTGDYGYTF. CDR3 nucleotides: TGTGCCAGCAGACAGTCCGGGACAGGGGACTATGGCTACACCTTC.

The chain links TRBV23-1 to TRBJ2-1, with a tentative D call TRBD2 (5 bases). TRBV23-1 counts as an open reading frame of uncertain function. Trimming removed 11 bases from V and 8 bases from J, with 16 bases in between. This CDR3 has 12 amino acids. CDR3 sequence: CAGGPRADEQFF. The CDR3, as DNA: TGCGCCGGAGGCCCCCGGGCAGATGAGCAGTTCTTC.

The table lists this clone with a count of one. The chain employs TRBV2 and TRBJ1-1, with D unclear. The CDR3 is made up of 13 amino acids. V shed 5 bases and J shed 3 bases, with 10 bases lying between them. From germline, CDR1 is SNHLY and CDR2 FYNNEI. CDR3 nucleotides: TGTGCCAGCAGTTGGAGGGCGGACACTGAAGCTTTCTTT. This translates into CASSWRADTEAFF.

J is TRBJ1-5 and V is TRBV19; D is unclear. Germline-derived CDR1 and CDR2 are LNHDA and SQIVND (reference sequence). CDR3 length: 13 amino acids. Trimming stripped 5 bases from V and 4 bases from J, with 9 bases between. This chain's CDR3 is CASSPFQNQPQHF. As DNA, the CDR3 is TGTGCCAGTAGTCCTTTTCAAAATCAGCCCCAGCATTTT. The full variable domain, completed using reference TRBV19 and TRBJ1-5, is DGGITQSPKYLFRKEGQNVTLSCEQNLNHDAMYWYRQDPGQGLRLIYYSQIVNDFQKGDIAEGYSVSREKKESFPLTVTSAQKNPTAFYLCASSPFQNQPQHFGDGTRLSIL.

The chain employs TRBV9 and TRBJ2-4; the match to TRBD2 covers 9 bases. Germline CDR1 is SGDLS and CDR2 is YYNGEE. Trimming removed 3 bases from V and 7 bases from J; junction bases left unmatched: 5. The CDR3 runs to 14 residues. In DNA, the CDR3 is TGTGCCAGCAGCGCTAGCGGGGCGGAGAACATTCAGTACTTC. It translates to CASSASGAENIQYF.

The CDR3 nucleotides are TGTGCCAGCAGCCGGACTAAAGAGACCCAGTACTTC. Protein product: CASSRTKETQYF. This sequence joins TRBV6-1 and TRBJ2-5; a weak D match, TRBD2 (6 bases). Germline values: CDR1 MNHNS, CDR2 SASEGT. The V end was cut by 6 bases, the J end by 3 bases, with 8 bases between. The CDR3 has 12 residues.

In nucleotides, the CDR3 is TGCGCCAGCGGAGGCGGACAGCCTCAATACGAGCAGTACTTC. It yields the protein CASGGGQPQYEQYF. The chain employs TRBV5-1 and TRBJ2-7; a possible D gene is TRBD1 (6 bases). Looked up from germline, CDR1 is SGHRS and CDR2 is YFSETQ. The V end was cut by 7 bases, the J end by 4 bases, with 18 bases between. The CDR3 contains 14 residues.

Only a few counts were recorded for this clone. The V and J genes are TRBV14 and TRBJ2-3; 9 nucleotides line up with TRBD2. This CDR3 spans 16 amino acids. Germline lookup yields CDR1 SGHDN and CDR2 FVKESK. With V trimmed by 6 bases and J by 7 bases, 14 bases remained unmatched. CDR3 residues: CASSSRVSGGRNTQYF. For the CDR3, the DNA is TGTGCCAGCAGTTCCCGTGTTAGCGGGGGCCGTAATACGCAGTATTTT.

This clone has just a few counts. The CDR3 loop reads CASSEGNTGELFF. The CDR3 DNA follows: TGTGCCAGCAGTGAGGGAAATACCGGGGAGCTGTTTTTT. The chain has TRBV28 and TRBJ2-2; D might be TRBD2 (5 bases). Per germline, CDR1 MDHEN and CDR2 SYDVKM. The V end was cut by 5 bases, the J end by 5 bases, with 9 bases between. The CDR3 covers 13 residues.

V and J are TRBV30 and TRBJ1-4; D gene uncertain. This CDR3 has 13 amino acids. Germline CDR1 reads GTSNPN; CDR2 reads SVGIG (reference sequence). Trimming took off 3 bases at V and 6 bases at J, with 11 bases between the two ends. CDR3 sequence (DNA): TGTGCCTGGAGATTGAGGCGGGATGAAAAACTGTTTTTT. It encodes CAWRLRRDEKLFF.

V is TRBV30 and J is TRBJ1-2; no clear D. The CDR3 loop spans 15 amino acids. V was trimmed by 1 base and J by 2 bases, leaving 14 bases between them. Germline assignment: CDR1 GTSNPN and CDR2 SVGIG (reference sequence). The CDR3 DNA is TGTGCCTGGAGTGCATCAGCGAACCAGAACTATGGCTACACCTTC. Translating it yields CAWSASANQNYGYTF.

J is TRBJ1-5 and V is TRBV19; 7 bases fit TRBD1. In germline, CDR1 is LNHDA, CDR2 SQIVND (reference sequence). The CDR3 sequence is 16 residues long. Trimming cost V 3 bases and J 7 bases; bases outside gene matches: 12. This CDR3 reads CASSILGAQGKQPQHF. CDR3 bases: TGTGCCAGTAGTATCTTGGGGGCACAGGGGAAACAGCCCCAGCATTTT.

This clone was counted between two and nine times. CDR3 region: CASSPEGVWGGNEQFF. DNA of the CDR3: TGTGCCAGCAGCCCAGAAGGAGTATGGGGTGGGAATGAGCAGTTCTTC. This sequence joins TRBV7-8 and TRBJ2-1, with D uncertain. V was clipped by 5 bases and J by 7 bases, with 21 bases between them. CDR3 size: 16 residues. Per germline, CDR1 SGHVS and CDR2 FQNEAQ. The variable domain in full, completed from reference TRBV7-8 and TRBJ2-1, reads GAGVSQSPRYKVAKRGQDVALRCDPISGHVSLFWYQQALGQGPEFLTYFQNEAQLDKSGLPSDRFFAERPEGSVSTLKIQRTQQEDSAVYLCASSPEGVWGGNEQFFGPGTRLTVL.

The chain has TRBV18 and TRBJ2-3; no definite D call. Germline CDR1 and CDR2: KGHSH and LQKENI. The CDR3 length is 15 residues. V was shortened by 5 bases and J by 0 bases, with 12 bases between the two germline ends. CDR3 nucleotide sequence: TGTGCCAGCTCATCCCAAGCCACTAGCACAGATACGCAGTATTTT. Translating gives CASSSQATSTDTQYF.

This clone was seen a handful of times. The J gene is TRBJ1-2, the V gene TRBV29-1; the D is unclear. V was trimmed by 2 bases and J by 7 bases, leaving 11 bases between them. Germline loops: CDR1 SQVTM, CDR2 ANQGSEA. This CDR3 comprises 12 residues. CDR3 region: CSVEWGFAGYTF. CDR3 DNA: TGCAGCGTTGAATGGGGTTTCGCTGGCTACACCTTC. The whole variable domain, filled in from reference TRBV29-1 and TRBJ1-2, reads SAVISQKPSRDICQRGTSLTIQCQVDSQVTMMFWYRQQPGQSLTLIATANQGSEATYESGFVIDKFPISRPNLTFSTLTVSNMSPEDSSIYLCSVEWGFAGYTFGSGTRLTVV.

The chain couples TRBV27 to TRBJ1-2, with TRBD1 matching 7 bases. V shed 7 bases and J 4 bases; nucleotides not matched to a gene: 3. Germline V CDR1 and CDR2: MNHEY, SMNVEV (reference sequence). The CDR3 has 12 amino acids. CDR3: CASKRTGYGYTF. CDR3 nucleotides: TGTGCCAGCAAGAGGACAGGCTATGGCTACACCTTC.

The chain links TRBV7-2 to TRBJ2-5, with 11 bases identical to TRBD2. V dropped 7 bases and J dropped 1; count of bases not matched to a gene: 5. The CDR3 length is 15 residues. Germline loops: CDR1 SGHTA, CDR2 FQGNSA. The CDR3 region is CASTLAGGGQETQYF. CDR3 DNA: TGTGCCAGCACCCTAGCGGGGGGTGGCCAAGAGACCCAGTACTTC.

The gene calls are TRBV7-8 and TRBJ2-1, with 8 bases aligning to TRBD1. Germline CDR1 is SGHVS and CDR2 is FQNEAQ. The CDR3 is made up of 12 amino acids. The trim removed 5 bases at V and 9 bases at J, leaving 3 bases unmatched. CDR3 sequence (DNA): TGTGCCAGCAGCGCAGACAGGGGTGAGCAGTTCTTC. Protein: CASSADRGEQFF.

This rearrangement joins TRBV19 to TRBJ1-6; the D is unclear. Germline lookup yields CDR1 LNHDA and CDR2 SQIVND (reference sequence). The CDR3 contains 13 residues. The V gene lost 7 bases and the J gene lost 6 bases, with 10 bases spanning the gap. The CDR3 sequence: CASNRGVNSPLHF. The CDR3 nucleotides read TGTGCCAGTAACAGAGGAGTTAATTCACCCCTCCACTTT. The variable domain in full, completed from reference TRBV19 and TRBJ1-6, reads DGGITQSPKYLFRKEGQNVTLSCEQNLNHDAMYWYRQDPGQGLRLIYYSQIVNDFQKGDIAEGYSVSREKKESFPLTVTSAQKNPTAFYLCASNRGVNSPLHFGNGTRLTVT.